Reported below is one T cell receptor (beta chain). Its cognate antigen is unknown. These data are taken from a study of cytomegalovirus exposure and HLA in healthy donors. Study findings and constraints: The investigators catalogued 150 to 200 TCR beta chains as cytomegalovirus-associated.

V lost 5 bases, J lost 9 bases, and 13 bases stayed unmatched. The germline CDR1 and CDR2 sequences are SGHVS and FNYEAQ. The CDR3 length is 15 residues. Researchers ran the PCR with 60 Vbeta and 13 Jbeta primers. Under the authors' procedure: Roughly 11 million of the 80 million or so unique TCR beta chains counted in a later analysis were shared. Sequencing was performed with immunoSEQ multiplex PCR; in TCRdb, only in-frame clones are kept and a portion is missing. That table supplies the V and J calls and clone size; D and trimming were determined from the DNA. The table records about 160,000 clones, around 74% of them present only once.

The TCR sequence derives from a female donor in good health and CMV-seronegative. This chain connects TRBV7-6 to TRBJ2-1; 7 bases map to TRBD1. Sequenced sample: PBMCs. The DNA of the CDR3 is TGTGCCAGCAGCCCACAGGGGCCTCTTGCAACTGAGCAGTTCTTC. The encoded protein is CASSPQGPLATEQFF.